This T cell receptor beta chain emerged from a study of cytomegalovirus exposure and HLA in healthy donors. The wider study: HLA-typed donors were the source of approximately 88 million unique TCRs, which an early data release held. Of the donors genotyped, several hundred in all, over 80% fell in the Caucasian-associated ancestry cluster.

The PCR employed 60 Vbeta primers together with 13 Jbeta primers. The method was immunoSEQ multiplex PCR; TCRdb's version includes in-frame clones alone and lacks a portion of them. The data hold roughly 92,000 clones, with over 70% observed a single time. Germline V CDR1 and CDR2: SGHTA, FQGTGA. V lost 4 bases to trimming and J lost 5 bases, with 13 bases between them. This CDR3 region has 14 residues. With regard to this clone: Its antigen remains unidentified.

Overall study results and limits: Most of the CMV-associated TCR beta chains (in a later analysis) appeared to be HLA-restricted.

What was sequenced was PBMCs. This sequence originates from a woman between 50 and 59 years old in good health and CMV-seropositive. The chain has TRBV7-3 and TRBJ2-3; D is unresolved. CDR3 DNA: TGTGCCAGCAGCTCTCTGGGTCCGGGAGATACGCAGTATTTT. This translates into CASSSLGPGDTQYF.